Only one count was recorded for the clone carrying this T cell receptor beta chain. Sequencing used immunoSEQ multiplex PCR; TCRdb keeps in-frame clones, though not all of them. The sample lists 150,000 or so clones, 91% occurring once. The data belong to a study of blood T cell repertoires in COVID-19. Overall study context: The samples span acute and convalescent COVID-19 from the United States, Italy and Spain.

Trimming took off 8 bases at V and 3 bases at J, with 11 bases between the two ends. The CDR3 contains 12 residues. Germline V CDR1 and CDR2: SGHNT, YENEEA. Sequenced sample: peripheral blood. J is TRBJ2-7 and V is TRBV11-3; D is uncertain. This TCR was sampled from a man aged 50 to 60 with acute or convalescent COVID-19. CDR3 bases: TGTGCCAGCTCACGTTCCGGCTACGAGCAGTACTTC. It specifies CASSRSGYEQYF.